This TCR beta chain was recorded in a study of somatic mutations in cytotoxic T cells in rheumatoid arthritis. TCRdb keeps only in-frame clones here, not all; method: immunoSEQ multiplex PCR. The sample has 6,000 to 9,000 clones; more than 45% are singletons. The CDR3 is 16 amino acids. V was trimmed by 5 bases and J by 8 bases, leaving 22 bases between them. Germline V lookup: CDR1 SGHAT, CDR2 FQNNGV. This chain uses TRBV11-2 with TRBJ2-1; D is possibly TRBD2 (6 bases). The source of this sequence is a woman aged 40-49 years in good health. The sample taken for sequencing was CD8+ T cells sorted from blood. In nucleotides, the CDR3 is TGTGCCAGCAGCCCGTTCCCGGGAGACCTCGGGGATGAGCAGTTCTTC. The encoded protein is CASSPFPGDLGDEQFF.